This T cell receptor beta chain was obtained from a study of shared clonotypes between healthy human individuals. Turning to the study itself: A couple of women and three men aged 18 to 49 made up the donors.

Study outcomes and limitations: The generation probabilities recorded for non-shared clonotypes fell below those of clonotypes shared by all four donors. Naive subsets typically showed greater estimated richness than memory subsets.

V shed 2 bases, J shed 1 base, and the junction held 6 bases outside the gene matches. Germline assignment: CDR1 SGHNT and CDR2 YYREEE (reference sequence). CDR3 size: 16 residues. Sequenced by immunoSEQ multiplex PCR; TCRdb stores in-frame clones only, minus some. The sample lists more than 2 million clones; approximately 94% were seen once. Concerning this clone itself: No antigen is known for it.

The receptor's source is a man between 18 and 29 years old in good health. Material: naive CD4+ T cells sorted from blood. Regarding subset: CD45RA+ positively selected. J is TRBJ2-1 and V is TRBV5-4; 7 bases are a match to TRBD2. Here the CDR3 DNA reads TGTGCCAGCAGCTTTAGCACGGGGGGTTCCTACAATGAGCAGTTCTTC. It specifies CASSFSTGGSYNEQFF.